The T cell receptor (beta chain) described here comes from a study of T cells in Graves' hyperthyroidism and ophthalmopathy. Study context: Peripheral blood was acquired at first diagnosis, ahead of any therapy whatsoever. Study observations and caveats: In simple terms, a model built on 13 V-J features told ophthalmopathy apart from stable hyperthyroidism.

This clonotype was observed a handful of times. What it recognizes is unknown. Trimming took off 5 bases at V and 0 bases at J, with 10 bases between the two ends. Germline V lookup: CDR1 SQVTM, CDR2 ANQGSEA. CDR3 length: 14 residues. Patients aged 18 to 65 with hyperthyroidism were newly diagnosed, with duration under 2 months. The study excluded patients with uncontrolled infection, other autoimmune disease, pregnancy or lactation. RNA transcripts gave rise to amplified TCR beta CDR3 regions. First-round RT-PCR of the TCR CDR3 relied on the HTBI primer set. TCRdb re-called the multiplex PCR reads through MiXCR, storing one row per CDR3 protein. This sample has some 460,000 distinct CDR3 sequences, with 15% to 17% found just once.

Input material: blood. The source of this sequence is a woman aged 18 to 35 with Graves' hyperthyroidism. V usage is TRBV29-1 and J usage is TRBJ2-2, with D tentatively TRBD1 or TRBD2 (5 bases each). The CDR3 spells CSVLGTANTGELFF. The DNA for the CDR3 is TGCAGCGTTTTGGGGACCGCGAACACCGGGGAGCTGTTTTTT.